This T cell receptor beta chain was observed in a study of regulatory T cells in long-lasting Graves disease. Remarks on this clonotype: Its antigen is unidentified.

Study-wide findings and caveats: Study of thyroid tissue was not done, with only peripheral blood studied. Segments TRBV28, TRBJ1-2 and TRBJ2-5 showed preferential usage in persistent disease.

As for time point: persistent/refractory GD, antithyroid drugs over 5 years with positive TRAb. Preparation of the TCR library used RNA extracted from PBMCs. The germline V and J ends were trimmed by 8 bases and 1 base, with 5 bases remaining between them. The CDR3 is 11 residues long. Germline V gene lookup returns CDR1 SEHNR and CDR2 FQNEAQ (reference sequence). Through Arm-PCR of CDR3 regions and iRepertoire HTBI primers, TCR beta libraries were built. Per the original data handling: The identification of under 65 TRBV and approximately 15 TRBJ segments was made across samples. One entry per CDR3 protein results from TCRdb running MiXCR on the multiplex PCR reads. Here the V and J calls rest on TCRdb's processing, not on the authors' analysis. Here the sample spans fewer than 400,000 distinct CDR3 sequences, around 20% being singletons.

V is TRBV7-9 and J is TRBJ2-5; D remains ambiguous. This sample comprised peripheral blood mononuclear cells (PBMCs), obtained when the disease was refractory, from a patient treated with antithyroid drugs. The TCR sequence derives from a female donor with Graves disease. Written as DNA, the CDR3 is TGTGCCAGCGGCGGCCAAGAGACCCAGTACTTC. This gives the protein CASGGQETQYF.